These 31 T cell receptor beta chains originate from one sample sequenced in a study of T cell responses to AZD1222 COVID-19 vaccine. The table came from immunoSEQ multiplex PCR; TCRdb's copy has only in-frame clones and leaves some out. This table holds about 63,000 clones, less than 90% found once. The material was peripheral blood, obtained on day 0 of AZD1222 vaccination. The receptors come from an adult in good health.

The CDR3 nucleotides read TGTGCCAGCAGTGGTGTCGGGGGGCCTGGGGCCAACGTCCTGACTTTC. This sequence encodes CASSGVGGPGANVLTF. The chain employs TRBV2 and TRBJ2-6, with D perhaps matching TRBD2 (7 bases). From germline, CDR1 is SNHLY and CDR2 FYNNEI. The CDR3 totals 16 residues. V lost 4 bases to trimming and J lost 2 bases, with 12 bases between them.

This clone turned up a few times. The rearrangement links TRBV2 to TRBJ1-6, with D perhaps matching TRBD1 (5 bases). Trimming removed 7 bases from V and 6 bases from J, with 13 bases in between. The CDR3 spans 14 residues. Germline V gene sequence: CDR1 SNHLY, CDR2 FYNNEI. The CDR3 region has the DNA TGTGCCAGCAAAGGGACGGCTAGTAATTCACCCCTCCACTTT. It encodes CASKGTASNSPLHF.

This clone was seen a single time. The V call is TRBV18, the J call TRBJ1-1; weak D call: TRBD1 (5 bases). CDR3 length: 14 residues. The ends were cut back, 5 bases at V and 1 base at J, with 11 bases in the middle. CDR1 and CDR2 (germline): KGHSH, LQKENI. The CDR3 DNA reads as TGTGCCAGCTCATTGGGGCGCGGGAACACTGAAGCTTTCTTT. Amino acids: CASSLGRGNTEAFF.

The chain recombines TRBV12-3 or TRBV12-4 with TRBJ1-3; D perhaps matches TRBD1 (5 bases). The CDR3 spans 13 residues. The V and J ends lost 6 bases and 6 bases respectively, with 12 bases between them. The CDR3 loop is CASRARGANTIYF. DNA for the CDR3: TGTGCCAGCAGGGCTAGGGGCGCAAACACCATATATTTT.

The gene calls are TRBV23-1 and TRBJ2-1; possibly TRBD1 or TRBD2 for D (6 bases each). TRBV23-1 is given ORF status, its function remaining uncertain. The CDR3 runs 12 residues. The CDR3 spells CGGTTTYNEQFF. The CDR3 DNA sequence: TGCGGCGGGACAACGACCTACAATGAGCAGTTCTTC.

The J gene is TRBJ2-7, the V gene TRBV11-2; D is undetermined. Germline loops: CDR1 SGHAT, CDR2 FQNNGV. V lost 1 base, J lost 1 base, and 5 bases lay in between. The CDR3 spans 13 residues. The CDR3 spells CASSLGYSYEQYF. The DNA for the CDR3 is TGTGCCAGCAGCTTAGGTTATTCCTACGAGCAGTACTTC.

This chain joins TRBV30 and TRBJ1-2; D not certain. The germline gives CDR1 GTSNPN, CDR2 SVGIG (reference sequence). With 3 bases removed from V and 6 bases from J, the gap between germline ends came to 14 bases. This CDR3 comprises 13 residues. The CDR3 DNA sequence: TGTGCCTGGAGGGAGGAGGGCGGAAATGGCTACACCTTC. This translates into CAWREEGGNGYTF. Supplemented by reference TRBV30 and TRBJ1-2, the full variable domain reads SQTIHQWPATLVQPVGSPLSLECTVEGTSNPNLYWYRQAAGRGLQLLFYSVGIGQISSEVPQNLSASRPQDRQFILSSKKLLLSDSGFYLCAWREEGGNGYTFGSGTRLTVV.

The table lists this clone with a count of one. This sequence joins TRBV5-1 and TRBJ2-5; 7 bases are a match to TRBD2. The germline gives CDR1 SGHRS, CDR2 YFSETQ. The CDR3 is made up of 14 amino acids. With V trimmed by 1 base and J by 1 base, 1 base remained unmatched. CDR3 residues: CASSLTGGQETQYF. CDR3 coding DNA: TGCGCCAGCAGCTTGACGGGGGGCCAAGAGACCCAGTACTTC.

The chain links TRBV4-1 to TRBJ1-5, with D perhaps matching TRBD1 (6 bases). Germline values: CDR1 MGHRA, CDR2 YSYEKL. Between the trimmed V and J ends, which lost 2 bases and 1 base, there was a span of 6 bases. The CDR3 sequence is 14 residues long. CDR3 bases: TGCGCCAGCAGCCAACAGGGGAGCAATCAGCCCCAGCATTTT. Protein sequence: CASSQQGSNQPQHF.

This rearrangement joins TRBV9 to TRBJ2-3, with 10 bases fitting TRBD1. The CDR3 totals 15 residues. CDR1 SGDLS and CDR2 YYNGEE come from the germline V gene. The V and J ends lost 0 bases and 4 bases, in that order; junction bases with no gene match: 2. CDR3 residues: CASSVDGQGADTQYF. As DNA, the CDR3 is TGTGCCAGCAGCGTAGACGGACAGGGGGCAGATACGCAGTATTTT.

The chain employs TRBV27 and TRBJ2-1; 12 bases are shared with TRBD2. The length of the CDR3 is 18 residues. Trimming at V came to 4 bases and at J to 9 bases, leaving 16 bases not matched to a gene. The germline V gene has CDR1 MNHEY and CDR2 SMNVEV (reference sequence). CDR3 nucleotide sequence: TGTGCCAGCAGTTCCACATACTGGAGACTAGCGGGGGTGGGTGAGCAGTTCTTC. Protein: CASSSTYWRLAGVGEQFF.

CDR3 DNA sequence: TGCGCCAGCACGGTGAAGGGGACGATCAATCAGCCCCAGCATTTT. This sequence encodes CASTVKGTINQPQHF. The rearrangement links TRBV23-1 to TRBJ1-5; maybe TRBD1 (5 bases). TRBV23-1 is given ORF status, its function remaining uncertain. CDR3 length: 15 amino acids. Trimming left V 7 bases short and J 3 bases short, with 16 bases between.

V usage is TRBV5-4 and J usage is TRBJ2-1; 9 bases line up with TRBD1. Trimming cost V 4 bases and J 9 bases; bases outside gene matches: 8. Germline CDR1 reads SGHNT; CDR2 reads YYREEE (reference sequence). CDR3 length: 14 residues. Here the CDR3 DNA reads TGTGCCAGCAGCCACCAGACAGGGGGAGGTGAGCAGTTCTTC. This gives the protein CASSHQTGGGEQFF.

The genes are TRBV7-9 and TRBJ2-5; D may match TRBD1 or TRBD2 (7 bases each). The V gene's germline CDR1 is SEHNR and CDR2 FQNEAQ (reference sequence). The CDR3 contains 16 residues. V was clipped by 1 base and J by 7 bases, with 19 bases between them. CDR3 amino acids: CASSLDGGTAPRTQYF. CDR3 sequence (DNA): TGTGCCAGCAGCTTAGACGGGGGGACAGCCCCCCGGACCCAGTACTTC.

V gene TRBV2 combines with J gene TRBJ1-2; D gene unclear. V was clipped by 0 bases and J by 6 bases, with 23 bases between them. This CDR3 is built from 18 residues. The V gene's germline CDR1 is SNHLY and CDR2 FYNNEI. This chain's CDR3 is CASSEALWVSTTRDGYTF. The CDR3 DNA reads as TGTGCCAGCAGTGAAGCGCTCTGGGTGTCTACTACGAGGGATGGCTACACCTTC.

Only a few counts were recorded for this clone. The V gene is TRBV7-9, the J gene TRBJ2-1; 10 bases are shared with TRBD2. Looked up from germline, CDR1 is SEHNR and CDR2 is FQNEAQ (reference sequence). V dropped 4 bases and J dropped 6; count of bases not matched to a gene: 6. The CDR3 loop spans 15 amino acids. The CDR3 region has the DNA TGTGCCAGCAGCTATGTCCAGCGGGGGGGCAATGAGCAGTTCTTC. Amino acids: CASSYVQRGGNEQFF.

Here the CDR3 reads CASSQDVGHNTGELFF. The CDR3 bases are TGTGCCAGCAGCCAAGATGTAGGACATAACACCGGGGAGCTGTTTTTT. The chain uses TRBV3-1 (or the pseudogene TRBV3-2) and TRBJ2-2; D is possibly TRBD1 (5 bases). Trimming removed 0 bases at V and 2 bases at J, with 10 bases between. The CDR3 has 16 amino acids. Germline V gene lookup returns CDR1 LGHDT and CDR2 YNNKEL (reference sequence).

This CDR3 is CASNPGGAYTEAFF. CDR3 bases: TGCGCCAGCAATCCGGGCGGAGCTTACACTGAAGCTTTCTTT. This chain connects TRBV10-2 to TRBJ1-1; D remains ambiguous. The CDR3 sequence is 14 residues long. From germline, CDR1 is WSHSY and CDR2 SAAADI. V lost 7 bases to trimming and J lost 3 bases, with 15 bases between them.

The chain uses TRBV7-3 and TRBJ1-2; D is uncertain. Trimming took 1 base from V and 2 from J, leaving 5 bases between them. The CDR3 is made up of 13 amino acids. CDR1 is SGHTA, CDR2 FQGTGA, per germline. In DNA form, the CDR3 reads TGTGCCAGCAGCTTAAACGGAAACTATGGCTACACCTTC. Protein sequence: CASSLNGNYGYTF.

In its sample, this clone was seen a few times. The rearrangement joins TRBV24-1 to TRBJ2-3; D call uncertain. Deletions cut 6 bases from V and 4 bases from J, with 7 bases between. Germline V gene data show CDR1 as KGHDR and CDR2 as SFDVKD. CDR3 size: 12 residues. As DNA, the CDR3 is TGTGCCACCAGTATGTCGGCAGATACGCAGTATTTT. It encodes CATSMSADTQYF.

The V call is TRBV19, the J call TRBJ2-7, with D possibly matching TRBD1 (5 bases). V lost 0 bases, J lost 3 bases, and 18 bases lay in between. This CDR3 comprises 17 residues. Germline-derived CDR1 and CDR2 are LNHDA and SQIVND (reference sequence). The CDR3 bases are TGTGCCAGTAGTATAGATTGGGGCGGCTACTCAAACTACGAGCAGTACTTC. Protein product: CASSIDWGGYSNYEQYF.

The rearrangement uses TRBV10-3 and TRBJ2-7, with D possibly being TRBD2 (6 bases). CDR1 is ENHRY and CDR2 is SYGVKD in the germline V gene. V was cut by 3 bases and J by 1 base, with 10 bases left in between. The CDR3 is 14 amino acids. Here the CDR3 reads CAISELARSYEQYF. In nucleotides, the CDR3 is TGTGCCATCAGTGAACTAGCAAGATCCTACGAGCAGTACTTC.

The CDR3 DNA reads TGCGCCAGCAGTACAATAGCGGAGGGGTCTCACAATGAGCAGTTCTTC. This encodes CASSTIAEGSHNEQFF. This chain links TRBV5-1 with TRBJ2-1; possible D gene TRBD2, 6 bases. CDR3 length equals 16 residues. Germline assignment: CDR1 SGHRS and CDR2 YFSETQ. Trimming cost V 5 bases and J 5 bases, with 20 bases left between them.

The chain recombines TRBV25-1 with TRBJ2-5; 8 positions match TRBD1. Germline CDR1 MGHDK, CDR2 SYGVNS. Trimming cost V 6 bases and J 2 bases; bases outside gene matches: 8. The CDR3 covers 15 residues. The CDR3 region has the DNA TGTGCCAGCAGGGGGATCAGGGGGCGGCAAGAGACCCAGTACTTC. Protein product: CASRGIRGRQETQYF.

This chain joins TRBV7-9 and TRBJ1-2; the D gene is possibly TRBD1 (5 bases). This CDR3 contains 14 residues. Germline CDR1 reads SEHNR; CDR2 reads FQNEAQ (reference sequence). The V end lost 5 bases, the J end lost 2 bases, and 12 bases lay between the germline ends. The CDR3 DNA reads as TGTGCCAGCAGCGAGCGGGGGACCAACTATGGCTACACCTTC. Translated, it gives CASSERGTNYGYTF.

CDR3 sequence: CASSVAQGAEVYGYTF. CDR3 nucleotide sequence: TGTGCCAGCAGTGTTGCACAGGGTGCAGAGGTTTATGGCTACACCTTC. This chain uses TRBV6-1 with TRBJ1-2; a weak D match, TRBD1 (6 bases). Germline CDR1 MNHNS, CDR2 SASEGT. Between the trimmed V and J ends, which lost 4 bases and 5 bases, there was a span of 20 bases. The CDR3 runs to 16 residues.

The genes are TRBV7-8 and TRBJ1-2; 8 bases line up with TRBD1. J was trimmed by 3 bases and V by 6 bases; bases with no gene match: 15. CDR1 is SGHVS, CDR2 FQNEAQ, per germline. The CDR3 loop spans 17 amino acids. The CDR3 DNA sequence: TGTGCCAGCAGTTCTGAACCGGGACAGGTCGTGGACTATGGCTACACCTTC. Its translation: CASSSEPGQVVDYGYTF.

This rearrangement joins TRBV21-1 to TRBJ1-5. TRBV21-1 is shown as a pseudogene. This CDR3 spans 17 amino acids. As DNA, the CDR3 is TGTGCCAGCAGCAAAGTGGGCGGGTCGGGTAAGAATCAGCCCCAGCATTTT. This translates into CASSKVGGSGKNQPQHF.

This clone was observed once. The gene calls are TRBV28 and TRBJ1-6, with D tentatively TRBD1 (5 bases). Germline-derived CDR1 and CDR2 are MDHEN and SYDVKM. With 6 bases removed from V and 11 bases from J, the gap between germline ends came to 20 bases. The CDR3 is 15 residues long. This CDR3 is CASRYGRVRLAPLHF. The CDR3 nucleotides read TGTGCCAGCAGATACGGCAGGGTTCGTCTGGCACCCCTCCACTTT.

The chain combines TRBV28 with TRBJ1-2; 8 bases align to TRBD1. The V and J ends lost 11 bases and 8 bases, in that order; junction bases with no gene match: 19. Germline V gene data show CDR1 as MDHEN and CDR2 as SYDVKM. There are 15 residues in the CDR3. CDR3 amino acids: CAGRGAGGELVGYTF. CDR3 in DNA: TGTGCCGGAAGAGGGGCAGGGGGCGAACTTGTCGGCTACACCTTC.

The chain couples TRBV2 to TRBJ1-1; D is undetermined. There are 10 residues in the CDR3. Germline V lookup: CDR1 SNHLY, CDR2 FYNNEI. Trimming removed 3 bases from V and 7 bases from J, with 3 bases in between. The CDR3 loop reads CASSDREAFF. The CDR3 DNA is TGTGCCAGCAGTGATCGTGAAGCTTTCTTT.